This T cell receptor (beta chain) is drawn from a study of T cells expressing NK-cell markers. Looking at the study overall: Seven sequenced donors out of eight were HCMV-seropositive, one seronegative.

Germline V gene sequence: CDR1 DFQATT, CDR2 SNEGSKA (reference sequence). The CDR3 loop spans 13 amino acids. TCRdb reworked the 5' RACE reads into one entry per CDR3 protein, no DNA. The sample includes 350,000 to 500,000 distinct CDR3 sequences. The genes are TRBV20-1 and TRBJ2-3. The specimen was blood T cells: a sorted CD56 or NKG2C T cell subset, CD4+ or CD8+ T cells, or bulk PBMC T cells (not recorded which). The TCR originated in a woman between 18 and 69 years old in good health. The CDR3 here is CSVPFSGTDTQYF.